This T cell receptor beta chain originates from a study of OX40 agonist ivuxolimab in advanced cancers. The CDR3 extends over 11 amino acids. Between the trimmed V and J ends, which lost 5 bases and 7 bases, there was a span of 11 bases. From germline, CDR1 is DFQATT and CDR2 SNEGSKA (reference sequence). Sequenced by immunoSEQ multiplex PCR; TCRdb stores in-frame clones only, minus some. Among some 74,000 clones listed, 65% to 90% were seen once. The J gene is TRBJ1-1, the V gene TRBV20-1; D is unclear. The source was CD4+ or CD8+ T cells sorted from blood, collected in a trial of the OX40 agonist ivuxolimab. The source of this sequence is an adult with an advanced solid tumor such as melanoma, head and neck, liver or kidney cancer. CDR3 amino acids: CSAEVESEAFF. CDR3 DNA sequence: TGCAGTGCTGAGGTCGAGAGTGAAGCTTTCTTT.